This is a list of T cell receptor beta chains from one sample in a study of shared clonotypes between healthy human individuals. Profiling relied on immunoSEQ multiplex PCR, and the TCRdb table lists in-frame clones only, not all of them. The sample carries a few million clones, around nine tenths recorded once. Material for sequencing was naive CD4+ T cells sorted from blood. Source of these receptors: a young man in good health. The CDR3 runs from the conserved cysteine through the conserved F or W. The order of the fields is V gene, clone size, D gene, J gene, CDR3 protein, CDR3 DNA. The D gene is left open where the match is weak. For some rows the clone size is stated as once, few or many, or as a class when expanded; others skip it.

v_gene: TRBV30
abundance: once
d_gene: .
j_gene: TRBJ1-1
CDR3aa: CALERGLTEAFF
CDR3nt: TGTGCTCTGGAGCGGGGCCTCACTGAAGCTTTCTTT

v_gene: TRBV19
abundance: .
d_gene: .
j_gene: TRBJ2-7
CDR3aa: CASSRGNPYEQYF
CDR3nt: TGTGCCAGTAGTAGGGGCAATCCCTACGAGCAGTACTTC

v_gene: TRBV28
abundance: .
d_gene: .
j_gene: TRBJ2-5
CDR3aa: CASSFPGTQETQYF
CDR3nt: TGTGCCAGCAGTTTTCCAGGGACCCAAGAGACCCAGTACTTC

v_gene: TRBV10-1
abundance: .
d_gene: TRBD2
j_gene: TRBJ2-3
CDR3aa: CASSPGTSLTDTQYF
CDR3nt: TGCGCCAGCAGCCCCGGGACTAGCCTGACAGATACGCAGTATTTT

v_gene: TRBV28
abundance: once
d_gene: .
j_gene: TRBJ1-2
CDR3aa: CASSLNAWTRYGYTF
CDR3nt: TGTGCCAGCAGCCTCAATGCCTGGACCCGCTATGGCTACACCTTC

v_gene: TRBV10-3
abundance: .
d_gene: .
j_gene: TRBJ2-1
CDR3aa: CAISDNPNNEQFF
CDR3nt: TGTGCCATCAGTGATAATCCGAACAATGAGCAGTTCTTC

v_gene: TRBV5-1
abundance: .
d_gene: TRBD1
j_gene: TRBJ2-2
CDR3aa: CASSLAGQGSGELFF
CDR3nt: TGCGCCAGCAGCTTGGCGGGACAGGGATCCGGGGAGCTGTTTTTT

v_gene: TRBV7-2
abundance: .
d_gene: .
j_gene: TRBJ2-1
CDR3aa: CASSLRQTNYNEQFF
CDR3nt: TGTGCCAGCAGCTTACGGCAGACAAATTACAATGAGCAGTTCTTC

v_gene: TRBV7-9
abundance: .
d_gene: .
j_gene: TRBJ2-1
CDR3aa: CASSLDAYNEQFF
CDR3nt: TGTGCCAGCAGCCTAGACGCCTACAATGAGCAGTTCTTC

v_gene: TRBV2
abundance: few
d_gene: .
j_gene: TRBJ1-5
CDR3aa: CASSGENQPQHF
CDR3nt: TGTGCCAGCAGCGGGGAGAATCAGCCCCAGCATTTT

v_gene: TRBV4-1
abundance: .
d_gene: TRBD2
j_gene: TRBJ2-2
CDR3aa: CASSQDPGLAGANTGELFF
CDR3nt: TGCGCCAGCAGCCAAGACCCGGGACTAGCGGGAGCAAACACCGGGGAGCTGTTTTTT

v_gene: TRBV18
abundance: .
d_gene: .
j_gene: TRBJ1-4
CDR3aa: CASSRDLNEKLFF
CDR3nt: TGTGCCAGCTCGCGGGATCTTAATGAAAAACTGTTTTTT

v_gene: TRBV28
abundance: .
d_gene: .
j_gene: TRBJ1-6
CDR3aa: CASSLSGARNSPLHF
CDR3nt: TGTGCCAGCAGTTTATCGGGGGCACGGAATTCACCCCTCCACTTT

v_gene: TRBV7-9
abundance: .
d_gene: TRBD1
j_gene: TRBJ2-3
CDR3aa: CASSLRDRGTDTQYF
CDR3nt: TGTGCCAGCAGCTTACGGGACAGGGGAACAGATACGCAGTATTTT

v_gene: TRBV27
abundance: .
d_gene: .
j_gene: TRBJ2-7
CDR3aa: CASSFRSPGTYEQYF
CDR3nt: TGTGCCAGCAGTTTCCGATCACCAGGGACCTACGAGCAGTACTTC

v_gene: TRBV9
abundance: .
d_gene: .
j_gene: TRBJ1-1
CDR3aa: CASSADGNTEAFF
CDR3nt: TGTGCCAGCAGCGCCGACGGGAACACTGAAGCTTTCTTT

v_gene: TRBV13
abundance: .
d_gene: TRBD1
j_gene: TRBJ1-1
CDR3aa: CASSGTRGDREEAFF
CDR3nt: TGTGCCAGCAGCGGCACACGCGGGGACAGGGAAGAAGCTTTCTTT

v_gene: TRBV5-4
abundance: .
d_gene: TRBD1
j_gene: TRBJ1-3
CDR3aa: CASTTGAGNTIYF
CDR3nt: TGTGCCAGCACGACAGGGGCTGGAAACACCATATATTTT

v_gene: TRBV5-1
abundance: .
d_gene: TRBD1
j_gene: TRBJ2-4
CDR3aa: CASSLDRGIKYF
CDR3nt: TGCGCCAGCAGCTTGGACAGGGGGATCAAGTACTTC

v_gene: TRBV30
abundance: .
d_gene: TRBD2
j_gene: TRBJ2-3
CDR3aa: CAWSVSLAGVATQYF
CDR3nt: TGTGCCTGGAGTGTGTCACTAGCGGGAGTAGCTACGCAGTATTTT

v_gene: TRBV4-2
abundance: .
d_gene: .
j_gene: TRBJ1-6
CDR3aa: CASSQEFTKVPSLHF
CDR3nt: TGTGCCAGCAGCCAAGAATTCACCAAAGTTCCCTCCCTCCACTTT

v_gene: TRBV28
abundance: .
d_gene: .
j_gene: TRBJ1-2
CDR3aa: CASSRELYGYTF
CDR3nt: TGTGCCAGCAGCCGCGAACTCTATGGCTACACCTTC

v_gene: TRBV27
abundance: .
d_gene: .
j_gene: TRBJ1-3
CDR3aa: CASSTYSGNTIYF
CDR3nt: TGTGCCAGCAGTACGTACTCTGGAAACACCATATATTTT

v_gene: TRBV6-5
abundance: .
d_gene: .
j_gene: TRBJ2-2
CDR3aa: CASTVTQPGELFF
CDR3nt: TGTGCCAGCACCGTGACCCAGCCCGGGGAGCTGTTTTTT

v_gene: TRBV25-1
abundance: .
d_gene: TRBD1
j_gene: TRBJ1-6
CDR3aa: CASSEFTGARNSPLHF
CDR3nt: TGTGCCAGCAGTGAGTTTACAGGGGCACGTAATTCACCCCTCCACTTT

v_gene: TRBV6-5
abundance: .
d_gene: .
j_gene: TRBJ1-5
CDR3aa: CASSYKSGTQPQHF
CDR3nt: TGTGCCAGCAGTTATAAGAGCGGGACCCAGCCCCAGCATTTT

v_gene: TRBV7-2
abundance: .
d_gene: .
j_gene: TRBJ2-7
CDR3aa: CASSSSSYEQYF
CDR3nt: TGTGCCAGCAGCTCGAGCTCCTACGAGCAGTACTTC